These 2 T cell receptor beta chains were sequenced from one sample in a study of OX40 agonist ivuxolimab in advanced cancers. TCRdb's table, derived via immunoSEQ multiplex PCR, lists solely in-frame clones and lacks some. The table has 80,000 to 95,000 clones, 80% to 90% seen once. The source material was CD4+ or CD8+ T cells sorted from blood, sampled in a trial of the OX40 agonist ivuxolimab. These TCRs come from an adult with an advanced solid tumor such as melanoma, head and neck, liver or kidney cancer.

There are a few counts of this clone. The genes are TRBV18 and TRBJ1-5; D not resolved. V was trimmed by 3 bases and J by 7 bases, leaving 10 bases between them. Germline CDR1 is KGHSH and CDR2 is LQKENI. This CDR3 is 13 amino acids long. Here the CDR3 DNA reads TGTGCCAGCTCACCGTCTACAGCCCAGCCCCAGCATTTT. This codes for CASSPSTAQPQHF.

This clone has a handful of counts. V is TRBV28 and J is TRBJ2-7, with 9 bases that match TRBD1. Losses at the gene ends were 7 bases for V and 5 bases for J; bases not matched to a gene: 9. This CDR3 spans 14 amino acids. CDR1 MDHEN and CDR2 SYDVKM come from the germline V gene. The CDR3 loop reads CASILRDRVHEQYF. CDR3 sequence (DNA): TGTGCCAGCATCCTCCGGGACAGGGTCCACGAGCAGTACTTC.